The rows below give T cell receptor beta chains drawn from one sample of a study of shared clonotypes between healthy human individuals. Measured with immunoSEQ multiplex PCR; TCRdb has only the in-frame clones, and not every one. The data show about 2.4 million clones, roughly 93% seen once. Sequenced material: naive CD4+ T cells from PBMCs. Every receptor here comes from a man aged 18 to 30 in good health. Some clones in this sample may be carry-over from other donors' samples. CDR3s include the opening cysteine and the closing phenylalanine or tryptophan. The order of the fields is CDR3 DNA, CDR3 protein, clone size, J gene, D gene, V gene. The D gene is left open where the match is weak. A clone size is listed for some rows: how often the clone was seen (once, few, many), or a class if it is expanded.

cdr3_nt: TGCGCCAGCAGCCCGAGGACAGGTTTCTATGGCTACACCTTC
cdr3_aa: CASSPRTGFYGYTF
clone_size: .
j_call: TRBJ1-2
d_call: TRBD1
v_call: TRBV5-1

cdr3_nt: TGTGCCAGCAGTCACAGGGGGGCAGACCGAGGCAATGAGCAGTTCTTC
cdr3_aa: CASSHRGADRGNEQFF
clone_size: .
j_call: TRBJ2-1
d_call: TRBD1
v_call: TRBV28

cdr3_nt: TGTGCCAGCAGTTCCCTCGGTGGAGGGGGCGGCGACGAGCAGTACTTC
cdr3_aa: CASSSLGGGGGDEQYF
clone_size: .
j_call: TRBJ2-7
d_call: .
v_call: TRBV28

cdr3_nt: TGTGCCAGCAGCCAGGAACGGGGACCATCGGTAAAGAAGCAGTACTTC
cdr3_aa: CASSQERGPSVKKQYF
clone_size: .
j_call: TRBJ2-7
d_call: .
v_call: TRBV4-2

cdr3_nt: TGTGCCAGCAGCTTAACTGGTTACACTGAAGCTTTCTTT
cdr3_aa: CASSLTGYTEAFF
clone_size: .
j_call: TRBJ1-1
d_call: .
v_call: TRBV7-3

cdr3_nt: TGTGCCACCAGCAGCCTACTAGCTAAGAACACCGGGGAGCTGTTTTTT
cdr3_aa: CATSSLLAKNTGELFF
clone_size: .
j_call: TRBJ2-2
d_call: .
v_call: TRBV15

cdr3_nt: TGTGCCAGCAGCTTGGGAGGGGCAGGGACCAATGAGCAGTTCTTC
cdr3_aa: CASSLGGAGTNEQFF
clone_size: .
j_call: TRBJ2-1
d_call: .
v_call: TRBV5-4

cdr3_nt: TGTGCCAGCAAAATGGGACAGGATAATACCTATGGCTACACCTTC
cdr3_aa: CASKMGQDNTYGYTF
clone_size: .
j_call: TRBJ1-2
d_call: TRBD1
v_call: TRBV6-4

cdr3_nt: TGTGCCAGCAGTGTTGAGGGGGCTAACACTGAAGCTTTCTTT
cdr3_aa: CASSVEGANTEAFF
clone_size: few
j_call: TRBJ1-1
d_call: TRBD1
v_call: TRBV2

cdr3_nt: TGTGCCACCAGGCCGGCCAGGGTATCAGAGACCCAGTACTTC
cdr3_aa: CATRPARVSETQYF
clone_size: .
j_call: TRBJ2-5
d_call: .
v_call: TRBV19

cdr3_nt: TGTGCCAGCAGTGAATTCGGCTCCTACGAGCAGTACTTC
cdr3_aa: CASSEFGSYEQYF
clone_size: .
j_call: TRBJ2-7
d_call: .
v_call: TRBV6-1

cdr3_nt: TGTGCCAGCAGTTTATCGATGGGGACAGACCACTACGAGCAGTACTTC
cdr3_aa: CASSLSMGTDHYEQYF
clone_size: .
j_call: TRBJ2-7
d_call: TRBD1
v_call: TRBV27

cdr3_nt: TGTGCCAGCAGTTCACTAGCGGGGTCGAAGAAGTTCTTC
cdr3_aa: CASSSLAGSKKFF
clone_size: .
j_call: TRBJ2-1
d_call: TRBD2
v_call: TRBV27

cdr3_nt: TGTGCCAGCAGCTCGAGTCAGGGATTGGGGGAGCTGTTTTTT
cdr3_aa: CASSSSQGLGELFF
clone_size: .
j_call: TRBJ2-2
d_call: .
v_call: TRBV11-3

cdr3_nt: TGTGCCAGCAGCTGGGGGGGGCAAAACAATCAGCCCCAGCATTTT
cdr3_aa: CASSWGGQNNQPQHF
clone_size: .
j_call: TRBJ1-5
d_call: .
v_call: TRBV5-4

cdr3_nt: TGTGCCAGCAGTGATAAGGGTAACGCCGGGGAGCTGTTTTTT
cdr3_aa: CASSDKGNAGELFF
clone_size: .
j_call: TRBJ2-2
d_call: .
v_call: TRBV6-1

cdr3_nt: TGCGCCAGCAGCTTGACTAGCGGGACGGTAGATACGCAGTATTTT
cdr3_aa: CASSLTSGTVDTQYF
clone_size: .
j_call: TRBJ2-3
d_call: TRBD2
v_call: TRBV5-1

cdr3_nt: TGTGCCTGGAGCCCCCGAAGGACAGCGAACACTGAAGCTTTCTTT
cdr3_aa: CAWSPRRTANTEAFF
clone_size: few
j_call: TRBJ1-1
d_call: .
v_call: TRBV30

cdr3_nt: TGTGCCAGCAGCCCGTGGGCGGGAAGGAATGAGCAGTTCTTC
cdr3_aa: CASSPWAGRNEQFF
clone_size: .
j_call: TRBJ2-1
d_call: .
v_call: TRBV7-9

cdr3_nt: TGCGCCAGCAGCCAAGATTCGAAGGGGAGACAGCCCCAGCATTTT
cdr3_aa: CASSQDSKGRQPQHF
clone_size: .
j_call: TRBJ1-5
d_call: .
v_call: TRBV4-3

cdr3_nt: TGCGCCAGCAGCCAGAGCCGGGACAGTGCAACTAATGAAAAACTGTTTTTT
cdr3_aa: CASSQSRDSATNEKLFF
clone_size: .
j_call: TRBJ1-4
d_call: TRBD1
v_call: TRBV4-1

cdr3_nt: TGTGCCAGCCGAGGGGACAGGCGCACCGGGGAGCTGTTTTTT
cdr3_aa: CASRGDRRTGELFF
clone_size: .
j_call: TRBJ2-2
d_call: TRBD1
v_call: TRBV28

cdr3_nt: TGTGCCTGGAGTGTGGGGGCAGAGGCAGGCTGCCAATTT
cdr3_aa: CAWSVGAEAGCQF
clone_size: .
j_call: TRBJ1-4
d_call: .
v_call: TRBV30

cdr3_nt: TGCGCCAGCAGCCTAGGGGTTACCTACGAGCAGTACTTC
cdr3_aa: CASSLGVTYEQYF
clone_size: .
j_call: TRBJ2-7
d_call: .
v_call: TRBV4-1

cdr3_nt: TGTGCCAGCAGCTCCTGGGACAGGGGGGAGACCCAGTACTTC
cdr3_aa: CASSSWDRGETQYF
clone_size: .
j_call: TRBJ2-5
d_call: TRBD1
v_call: TRBV5-4

cdr3_nt: TGTGCCAGCTCAGAAGACAGGGGAAACACCGGGGAGCTGTTTTTT
cdr3_aa: CASSEDRGNTGELFF
clone_size: few
j_call: TRBJ2-2
d_call: TRBD1
v_call: TRBV18

cdr3_nt: TGTGCCAGCACCCTAGGGAGGGGGTCCTACGAGCAGTACTTC
cdr3_aa: CASTLGRGSYEQYF
clone_size: .
j_call: TRBJ2-7
d_call: .
v_call: TRBV7-2

cdr3_nt: TGCAGTGTAACGGCCTACAATGAGCAGTTCTTC
cdr3_aa: CSVTAYNEQFF
clone_size: .
j_call: TRBJ2-1
d_call: .
v_call: TRBV20-1

cdr3_nt: TGTGCCAGCAACCCTATAGCGGGGAGCACAGATACGCAGTATTTT
cdr3_aa: CASNPIAGSTDTQYF
clone_size: .
j_call: TRBJ2-3
d_call: TRBD2
v_call: TRBV7-9

cdr3_nt: TGCAGCGTTGAGGCCAGGGACCTAAACACCGGGGAGCTGTTTTTT
cdr3_aa: CSVEARDLNTGELFF
clone_size: once
j_call: TRBJ2-2
d_call: .
v_call: TRBV29-1

cdr3_nt: TGTGCCAGCTCCTTTTATTGGGGGCGAGAGACCCAGTACTTC
cdr3_aa: CASSFYWGRETQYF
clone_size: .
j_call: TRBJ2-5
d_call: .
v_call: TRBV5-4

cdr3_nt: TGTGCCAGCAGCTTAGGATCGGGACGGCCCAGTCTGAGTGAGCAGTACTTC
cdr3_aa: CASSLGSGRPSLSEQYF
clone_size: .
j_call: TRBJ2-7
d_call: .
v_call: TRBV7-8

cdr3_nt: TGTGCCAGCTCACGTCGGACCGACTTGAGCTCCTACGAGCAGTACTTC
cdr3_aa: CASSRRTDLSSYEQYF
clone_size: once
j_call: TRBJ2-7
d_call: .
v_call: TRBV18

cdr3_nt: TGTGCCAGCAGTTTAACCGGGTTGAACACCGGGGAGCTGTTTTTT
cdr3_aa: CASSLTGLNTGELFF
clone_size: once
j_call: TRBJ2-2
d_call: .
v_call: TRBV28

cdr3_nt: TGTGCCATCAGCACGACCGGCTATGGCTACACCTTC
cdr3_aa: CAISTTGYGYTF
clone_size: .
j_call: TRBJ1-2
d_call: .
v_call: TRBV10-3

cdr3_nt: TGTGCCGGATCCAGGGGGCACACTGAAGCTTTCTTT
cdr3_aa: CAGSRGHTEAFF
clone_size: .
j_call: TRBJ1-1
d_call: TRBD1
v_call: TRBV6-1

cdr3_nt: TGTGCCAGCAGCCCCGCAGGGGCGGGAGCTCGCACAGATACGCAGTATTTT
cdr3_aa: CASSPAGAGARTDTQYF
clone_size: .
j_call: TRBJ2-3
d_call: .
v_call: TRBV11-3